This record concerns one TCR beta chain sequence. This record belongs to a study of blood T cell repertoires in COVID-19. The germline V and J ends were trimmed by 10 bases and 2 bases, with 18 bases remaining between them. This CDR3 region has 14 residues. Germline V gene sequence: CDR1 MNHEY, CDR2 SVGAGI. Per the study methods: Reference gene primers were amplified, and this amplification served to estimate nucleated cell counts. Assay: immunoSEQ multiplex PCR; the TCRdb copy retains only in-frame clones and omits some. For V, J and clone size, that table is used; D and trimming come from the DNA. Among more than 150,000 clones listed, around 87% were seen once.

Sample: peripheral blood. The clonotype originates from a woman aged 40 to 50 with acute or convalescent COVID-19. V usage is TRBV6-5 and J usage is TRBJ2-7, with D uncertain. The CDR3 nucleotides read TGTGCCATCTCTACCGTCCGACAAGCCTACGAGCAGTACTTC. Translated, it gives CAISTVRQAYEQYF.